This is a list of T cell receptor beta chains from one sample in a study of blood T cell repertoires in COVID-19. Generated by immunoSEQ multiplex PCR, the TCRdb table keeps only in-frame clones and is missing some. The sample includes about 180,000 clones, nearly 80% seen only once; the top ten take about 28%. Sequencing used peripheral blood. These receptors all come from a woman aged 70-85 years with acute or convalescent COVID-19. Each CDR3 is given with its conserved first and last residue. A D gene is named only where the DNA matches it firmly. The size of a clone is reported for some rows only, either as once, few or many, or as a class for expanded clones.

TRBJ2-7 TRBV11-1 . 12 . CASSATSYEQYF TGTGCCAGCAGCGCGACTAGCTACGAGCAGTACTTC
TRBJ2-1 TRBV9 . 14 TRBD2 CASSSRSLAGGQFF TGTGCCAGCAGCTCTAGAAGCCTAGCGGGAGGGCAGTTCTTC
TRBJ1-1 TRBV3-1/TRBV3-2 once 11 . CASGEGGAAFF TGTGCCAGCGGGGAGGGGGGCGCGGCTTTCTTT
TRBJ2-7 TRBV24-1 . 15 TRBD1 CATSRGGTGVYEQYF TGTGCCACCAGCCGAGGGGGGACAGGGGTGTACGAGCAGTACTTC
TRBJ1-1 TRBV27 once 13 . CASSLLKGSEAFF TGTGCCAGCAGTTTACTAAAGGGGTCTGAAGCTTTCTTT
TRBJ1-1 TRBV10-3 . 14 TRBD1 CATKTGLRDTEAFF TGTGCCACGAAGACAGGGCTGAGGGACACTGAAGCTTTCTTT
TRBJ2-1 TRBV7-2 . 14 TRBD2 CASSLAGTSQEQFF TGTGCCAGCAGCTTAGCAGGGACTAGTCAGGAGCAGTTCTTC
TRBJ2-1 TRBV10-2 . 11 . CASSRGGEQFF TGCGCCAGCAGTCGCGGAGGAGAGCAGTTCTTC
TRBJ2-1 TRBV5-4 . 13 . CASSFAGYNEQFF TGTGCCAGCAGCTTCGCGGGGTACAATGAGCAGTTCTTC
TRBJ1-3 TRBV12-3/TRBV12-4 once 13 . CASSLRSGNTIYF TGTGCCAGCAGTTTGCGGTCTGGAAACACCATATATTTT
TRBJ1-2 TRBV6-1 few 16 TRBD1 CASSEFGTGGNYGYTF TGTGCCAGCAGTGAATTCGGGACAGGGGGCAACTATGGCTACACCTTC
TRBJ1-6 TRBV27 . 16 . CASSNRAGLYNSPLHF TGTGCCAGCAGTAATCGAGCGGGGCTATATAATTCACCCCTCCACTTT
TRBJ1-3 TRBV5-4 . 13 . CASSFFSGNTIYF TGTGCCAGCAGCTTCTTCTCTGGAAACACCATATATTTT
TRBJ2-7 TRBV5-1 . 13 . CASSSMTYHEQYF TGCGCCAGCAGCTCAATGACATACCACGAGCAGTACTTC
TRBJ2-7 TRBV5-8 few 13 . CASSWGDNYEQYF TGTGCCAGCAGCTGGGGCGACAACTACGAGCAGTACTTC
TRBJ1-2 TRBV4-1 once 16 TRBD1 CASSHPPTGLKDGYTF TGCGCCAGCAGCCACCCCCCGACAGGGTTGAAGGATGGCTACACCTTC
TRBJ2-1 TRBV9 once 16 TRBD2 CASSVRLAGVSGEQFF TGTGCCAGCAGCGTACGGCTAGCGGGAGTCTCCGGTGAGCAGTTCTTC
TRBJ2-1 TRBV5-8 . 12 . CASSPSYNEQFF TGTGCCAGCAGCCCTTCCTACAATGAGCAGTTCTTC
TRBJ2-1 TRBV7-2 few 15 . CASSLVQLTNNEQFF TGTGCCAGCAGCTTAGTTCAGTTGACAAACAATGAGCAGTTCTTC
TRBJ1-1 TRBV7-9 . 13 . CASSFQGNTEAFF TGTGCCAGCAGCTTCCAGGGGAACACTGAAGCTTTCTTT
TRBJ2-5 TRBV10-3 . 13 . CAISEASEETQYF TGTGCCATCAGTGAAGCTAGCGAAGAGACCCAGTACTTC
TRBJ2-1 TRBV9 many 16 TRBD2 CASSPTGTNTYNEQFF TGTGCCAGCAGCCCTACGGGGACTAACACCTACAATGAGCAGTTCTTC
TRBJ2-1 TRBV6-5 . 14 . CASSSSGLVREQFF .
TRBJ2-7 TRBV29-1 . 11 . CSGSTDYEQYF TGCAGCGGATCGACAGACTACGAGCAGTACTTC
TRBJ1-1 TRBV4-1 . 16 . CASSPTRRDGDTEAFF TGCGCCAGCAGCCCCACCCGGCGGGACGGAGACACTGAAGCTTTCTTT
TRBJ2-3 TRBV20-1 few 15 TRBD2 CSASLAGDGTDTQYF TGCAGTGCTAGTCTAGCGGGAGATGGGACAGATACGCAGTATTTT
TRBJ2-3 TRBV5-4 . 12 . CASSLYPNTQYF TGTGCCAGCAGCCTCTACCCGAATACGCAGTATTTT
TRBJ2-1 TRBV19 . 15 . CASSIDREQYNEQFF TGTGCCAGTAGTATAGATCGGGAGCAATACAATGAGCAGTTCTTC
TRBJ2-7 TRBV18 . 16 . CASSPAPGSPIEEQYF TGTGCCAGCTCACCGGCCCCAGGTTCCCCTATTGAGGAGCAGTACTTC
TRBJ2-5 TRBV5-4 . 14 . CASSIGGMEETQYF TGTGCCAGCAGCATCGGAGGGATGGAGGAGACCCAGTACTTC
TRBJ2-7 TRBV7-2 . 13 . CASSLGALRDQYF TGTGCCAGCAGCTTAGGGGCTCTACGGGATCAGTACTTC
TRBJ1-1 TRBV10-3 . 15 . CAISDQAQLNTEAFF TGTGCCATCAGTGATCAGGCACAGTTGAACACTGAAGCTTTCTTT
TRBJ2-5 TRBV2 . 15 . CASSELTGRQETQYF TGTGCCAGCAGTGAGCTGACTGGGAGACAAGAGACCCAGTACTTC
TRBJ1-4 TRBV4-1 . 15 TRBD1 CASSHHRGLGEKLFF TGCGCCAGCAGCCACCACAGGGGATTAGGGGAAAAACTGTTTTTT
TRBJ1-2 TRBV19 . 15 TRBD1 CASSPAIRDRGGYTF TGTGCCAGTAGTCCAGCGATCCGGGACAGGGGTGGCTACACCTTC
TRBJ1-4 TRBV5-5 . 15 . CASSFVQGSVEKLFF TGTGCCAGCAGCTTCGTTCAGGGATCCGTTGAAAAACTGTTTTTT
TRBJ2-3 TRBV7-2 . 11 . CATASTDTQYF TGTGCCACCGCGAGCACAGATACGCAGTATTTT
TRBJ1-6 TRBV5-1 . 15 . CASSRTGLEDSPLHF TGCGCCAGCAGTCGTACAGGGTTAGAGGATTCACCCCTCCACTTT
TRBJ1-5 TRBV12-3/TRBV12-4 . 12 . CASSLYMGRRHF TGTGCCAGCAGCCTCTATATGGGGCGACGACATTTT
TRBJ2-7 TRBV7-9 . 13 . CASSLTQAYEQYF TGTGCCAGCAGCTTAACTCAGGCCTACGAGCAGTACTTC
TRBJ2-1 TRBV10-1 . 15 . CASSESNLSPNEQFF TGCGCCAGCAGTGAGTCGAATCTTAGCCCCAATGAGCAGTTCTTC
TRBJ2-7 TRBV5-6 . 14 TRBD1 CASSRDRSFYEQYF TGTGCCAGCAGCCGGGACAGGTCGTTCTACGAGCAGTACTTC
TRBJ2-3 TRBV7-3 . 14 TRBD2 CASSSGLAADTQYF TGTGCCAGCAGCTCGGGACTAGCGGCAGATACGCAGTATTTT
TRBJ1-4 TRBV5-1 . 15 TRBD1 CASSLSGQANEKLFF TGCGCCAGCAGCCTCTCAGGACAGGCTAATGAAAAACTGTTTTTT
TRBJ2-2 TRBV9 . 14 TRBD2 CASSPGGGTGELFF TGTGCCAGCAGTCCCGGGGGGGGAACCGGGGAGCTGTTTTTT
TRBJ1-1 TRBV6-5 . 15 . CASTKGFRRGSEAFF TGTGCCAGCACCAAGGGGTTCCGGAGGGGCTCTGAAGCTTTCTTT
TRBJ1-4 TRBV19 few 17 . CATGKKGGGATNEKLFF TGTGCCACCGGAAAAAAGGGAGGTGGGGCAACTAATGAAAAACTGTTTTTT
TRBJ2-1 TRBV7-8 . 17 . CASSLLGGPSSYNEQFF TGTGCCAGCAGCTTACTGGGGGGGCCGAGCTCCTACAATGAGCAGTTCTTC
TRBJ1-2 TRBV27 few 14 . CASSLRGGIFPNTF TGTGCCAGCAGTTTGCGGGGGGGTATCTTCCCAAACACCTTC
TRBJ1-1 TRBV6-5 . 11 . CASSLSTEAFF TGTGCCAGCAGTTTGAGCACTGAAGCTTTCTTT
TRBJ2-5 TRBV7-9 . 14 . CASSLARSQETQYF TGTGCCAGCAGCTTAGCCCGGAGCCAAGAGACCCAGTACTTC
TRBJ1-1 TRBV11-3 few 14 . CASSQRGGYTEAFF TGTGCCAGCAGCCAACGGGGGGGCTACACTGAAGCTTTCTTT
TRBJ2-2 TRBV7-3 few 17 TRBD1 CASSLQGAELPTGELFF TGTGCCAGCAGCTTACAGGGGGCGGAATTACCCACCGGGGAGCTGTTTTTT
TRBJ2-1 TRBV18 . 15 TRBD2 CASSESAGGRNEQFF TGTGCCAGCTCAGAATCGGCGGGAGGGCGGAATGAGCAGTTCTTC
TRBJ2-7 TRBV20-1 . 12 . CSASGQSAEQYF TGCAGTGCTAGTGGACAGTCCGCGGAGCAGTACTTC
TRBJ2-1 TRBV7-3 . 13 . CASSSGLGNEQFF TGTGCCAGCAGCTCGGGGTTGGGGAATGAGCAGTTCTTC
TRBJ1-2 TRBV29-1 . 13 TRBD1 CKVREQGDYGYTF TGCAAGGTGCGGGAACAGGGGGACTATGGCTACACCTTC
TRBJ2-2 TRBV20-1 . 14 . CSASRQVNTGELFF TGCAGTGCTAGTCGACAGGTGAACACCGGGGAGCTGTTTTTT
TRBJ2-5 TRBV6-5 . 13 TRBD1 CASRGQGRETQYF TGTGCCAGCAGGGGACAGGGACGAGAGACCCAGTACTTC
TRBJ2-3 TRBV11-3 . 17 . CASSSRTGLQGTDTQYF TGTGCCAGCAGCTCACGCACGGGACTCCAGGGCACAGATACGCAGTATTTT